This section outlines one TCR beta chain sequence together with its context. Its antigen is as yet unknown. This sample was included in a study of T cells in localized non-small cell lung cancer. Study-wide results and caveats: A higher density of T cells in blood coincided with extended overall survival. Among the tissues sampled, uninvolved adjacent lung had the highest T cell clonality, above tumor. For the top 100 tumor clones, a median approximately 61 also appeared in adjacent lung.

The V gene end was trimmed by 5 bases and the J gene end by 7 bases; junction bases not matched to a gene: 19. Germline assignment: CDR1 SEHNR and CDR2 FQNEAQ (reference sequence). The CDR3 consists of 18 residues. TCRdb keeps only in-frame clones here, not all; method: immunoSEQ multiplex PCR. The sample includes some 27,000 clones, more than 75% of them seen just once. This chain joins TRBV7-9 and TRBJ2-1; 8 bases agree with TRBD2. The material was peripheral blood, obtained before any cancer treatment. The receptor was isolated from a female donor of 60 years or more with stage III squamous cell lung carcinoma. The CDR3, as DNA: TGTGCCAGCAGCCCCTCCCCTAGCGGGTTCGGACTTAGAAATGAGCAGTTCTTC. This gives the protein CASSPSPSGFGLRNEQFF.